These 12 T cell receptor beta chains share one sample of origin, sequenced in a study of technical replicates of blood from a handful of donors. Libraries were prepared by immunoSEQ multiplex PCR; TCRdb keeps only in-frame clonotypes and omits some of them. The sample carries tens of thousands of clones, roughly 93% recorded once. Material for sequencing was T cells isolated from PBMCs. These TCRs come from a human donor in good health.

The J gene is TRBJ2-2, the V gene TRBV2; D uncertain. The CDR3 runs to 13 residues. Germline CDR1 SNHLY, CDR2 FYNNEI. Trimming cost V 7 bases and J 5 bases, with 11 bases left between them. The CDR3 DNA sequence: TGTGCCAGCACTCGACTCAGTACCGGGGAGCTGTTTTTT. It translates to CASTRLSTGELFF.

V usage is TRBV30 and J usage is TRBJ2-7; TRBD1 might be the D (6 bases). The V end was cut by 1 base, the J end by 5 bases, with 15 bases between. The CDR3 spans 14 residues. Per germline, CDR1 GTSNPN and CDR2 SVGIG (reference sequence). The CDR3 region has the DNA TGTGCCTGGAGTGACCCGGGACATCTCAACGAGCAGTACTTC. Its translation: CAWSDPGHLNEQYF.

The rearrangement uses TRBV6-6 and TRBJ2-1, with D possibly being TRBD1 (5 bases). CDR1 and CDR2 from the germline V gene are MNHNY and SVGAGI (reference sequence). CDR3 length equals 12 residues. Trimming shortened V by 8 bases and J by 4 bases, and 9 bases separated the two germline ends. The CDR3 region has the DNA TGTGCCAGCGGGGCATATTACAATGAGCAGTTCTTC. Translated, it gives CASGAYYNEQFF.

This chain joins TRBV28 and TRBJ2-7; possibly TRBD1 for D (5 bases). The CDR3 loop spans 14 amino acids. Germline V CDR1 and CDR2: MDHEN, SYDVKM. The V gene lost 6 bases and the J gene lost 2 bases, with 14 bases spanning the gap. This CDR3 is CASSRRTTTYEQYF. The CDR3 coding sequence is TGTGCCAGCAGCCGCCGGACAACTACCTACGAGCAGTACTTC.

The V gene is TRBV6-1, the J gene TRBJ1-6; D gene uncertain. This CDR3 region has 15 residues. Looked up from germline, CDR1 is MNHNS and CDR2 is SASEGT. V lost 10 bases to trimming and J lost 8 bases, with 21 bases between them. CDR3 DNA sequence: TGTGCCACCATTCCCACTAGGACTTCCCATTCACCCCTCCACTTT. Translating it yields CATIPTRTSHSPLHF.

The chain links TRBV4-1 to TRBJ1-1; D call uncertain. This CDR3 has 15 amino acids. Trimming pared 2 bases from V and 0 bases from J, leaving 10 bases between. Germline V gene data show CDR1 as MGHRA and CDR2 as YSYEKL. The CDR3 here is CASSQRTAMNTEAFF. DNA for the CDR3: TGCGCCAGCAGCCAAAGGACTGCTATGAACACTGAAGCTTTCTTT.

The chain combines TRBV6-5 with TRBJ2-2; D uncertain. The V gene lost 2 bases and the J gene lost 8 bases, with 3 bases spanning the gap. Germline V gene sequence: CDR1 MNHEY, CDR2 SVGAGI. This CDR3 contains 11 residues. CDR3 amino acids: CASSYLGELFF. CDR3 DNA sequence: TGTGCCAGCAGTTACCTGGGGGAGCTGTTTTTT.

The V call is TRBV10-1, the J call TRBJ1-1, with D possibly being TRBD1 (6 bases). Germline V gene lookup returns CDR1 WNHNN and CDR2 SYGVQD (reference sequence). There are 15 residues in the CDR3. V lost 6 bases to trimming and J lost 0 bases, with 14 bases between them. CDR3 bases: TGCGCCAGCAGGGGGTCGGACAGCCTGAACACTGAAGCTTTCTTT. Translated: CASRGSDSLNTEAFF.

The CDR3 spells CASSLSIGHRGVRAEAFF. The CDR3 region has the DNA TGTGCCAGCAGCTTATCAATCGGGCACAGGGGTGTTAGAGCTGAAGCTTTCTTT. This chain connects TRBV7-8 to TRBJ1-1; 7 bases fit TRBD1. Unmatched junction bases numbered 18, after V lost 2 bases and J lost 6 bases. Germline lookup yields CDR1 SGHVS and CDR2 FQNEAQ. The CDR3 loop spans 18 amino acids.

CDR3 in DNA: TGTGCCAGTAAGGGCCTAGCGTCCGCTGAGCAGTTCTTC. Amino acid sequence: CASKGLASAEQFF. The chain uses TRBV28 and TRBJ2-1, with TRBD2 as a possible D gene (6 bases). Trimming removed 9 bases at V and 9 bases at J, with 18 bases between. The CDR3 totals 13 residues. Germline-derived CDR1 and CDR2 are MDHEN and SYDVKM.

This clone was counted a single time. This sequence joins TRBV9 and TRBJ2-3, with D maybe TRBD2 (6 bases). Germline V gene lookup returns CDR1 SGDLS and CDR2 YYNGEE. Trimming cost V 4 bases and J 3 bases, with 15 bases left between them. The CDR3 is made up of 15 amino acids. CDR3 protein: CASSPYPGETDTQYF. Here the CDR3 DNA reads TGTGCCAGCAGCCCCTATCCGGGGGAGACAGATACGCAGTATTTT.

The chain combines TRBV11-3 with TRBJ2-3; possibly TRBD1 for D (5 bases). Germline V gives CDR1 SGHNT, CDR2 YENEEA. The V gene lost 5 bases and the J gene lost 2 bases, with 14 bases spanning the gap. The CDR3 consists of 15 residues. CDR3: CASSPTQGYTDTQYF. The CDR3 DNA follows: TGTGCCAGCAGCCCAACCCAGGGCTACACAGATACGCAGTATTTT.